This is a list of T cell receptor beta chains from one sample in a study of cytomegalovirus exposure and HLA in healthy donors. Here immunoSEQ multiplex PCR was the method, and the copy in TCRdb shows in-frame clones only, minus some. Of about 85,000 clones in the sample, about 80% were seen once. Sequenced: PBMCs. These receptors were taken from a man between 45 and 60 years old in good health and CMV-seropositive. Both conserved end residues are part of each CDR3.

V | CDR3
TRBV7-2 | CASSLRAGRYNSPLHF
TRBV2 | CASSEARLGRNTGELFF
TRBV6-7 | CASSYRGGRSYEQYF
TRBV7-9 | CASSLLQGNTEAFF
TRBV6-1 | CASNPGQGSSGELFF
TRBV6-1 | CASIPGQGFQPQHF
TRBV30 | CAWSVHEGPGTQYF
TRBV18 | CASSPLGGGFYEQYF
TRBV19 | CASTSSGQGYTEAFF
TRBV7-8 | CASSLGSSTDTQYF
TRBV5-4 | CASSSTGRWGYTF
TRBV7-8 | CASSRQGARTEAFF
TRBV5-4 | CASSPLVAGEETQYF
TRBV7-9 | CASKKLVNTEAFF
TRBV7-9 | CASSFRDSRTDTQYF
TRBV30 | CAWSVPPGIAEAFF
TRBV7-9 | CASPLAGGRDNEQFF
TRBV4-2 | CASSTQTVWRRTATYEQYF
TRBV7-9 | CASSPSLAGLGEQYF
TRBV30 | CAWSVGTYEQYF
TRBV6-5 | CASSYSWQGAGGYTF
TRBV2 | CASKRGNQPQHF
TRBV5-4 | CASSLKGAGGYTF
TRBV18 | CASSPGLAGANEQFF
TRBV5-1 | CASSPREARTDTQYF
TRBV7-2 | CASSLVGQGDNEQFF
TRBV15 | CATSRARSTHEQYF
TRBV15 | CATSGAGTAPNQPQHF
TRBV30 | CAGQGAVLDTEAFF
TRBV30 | CAWGTLAGEQFF
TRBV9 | CASSPRWYSDEQFF
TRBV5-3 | CARSKQRQGEGEAFF
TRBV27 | CASSPGGPAAFF
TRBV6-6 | CASSYSPYYGYTF
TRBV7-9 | CASRSDRIEAFF
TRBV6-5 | CASSYDGQGRWSEAFF
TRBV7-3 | CASSSTRGTEAFF
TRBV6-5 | CASSSSTGINYGYTF
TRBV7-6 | CASRHLKVGANVLTF
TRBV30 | CAWSVRRGRVDMNTEAFF
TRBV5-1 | CASSPRLPGQVPYF
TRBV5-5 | CASSSGDGGQPQHF
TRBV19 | CASSDLPGEPQHF